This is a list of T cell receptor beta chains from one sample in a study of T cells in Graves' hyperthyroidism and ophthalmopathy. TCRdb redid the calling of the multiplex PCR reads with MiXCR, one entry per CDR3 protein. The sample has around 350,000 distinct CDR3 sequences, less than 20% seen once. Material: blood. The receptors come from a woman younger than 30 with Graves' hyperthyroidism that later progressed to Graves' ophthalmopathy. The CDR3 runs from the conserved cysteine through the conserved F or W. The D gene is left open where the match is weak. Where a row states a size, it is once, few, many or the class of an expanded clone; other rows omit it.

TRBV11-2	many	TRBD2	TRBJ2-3	CASTERGFTDTQYF	TGTGCCAGCACCGAGCGGGGGTTCACAGATACGCAGTATTTT
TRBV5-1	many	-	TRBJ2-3	CASSLEGDTQYF	TGCGCCAGCAGCTTGGAGGGAGATACGCAGTATTTT
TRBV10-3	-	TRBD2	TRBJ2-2	CAISGPGTSSGELFF	TGTGCCATCAGTGGTCCCGGGACTAGCTCCGGGGAGCTGTTTTTT
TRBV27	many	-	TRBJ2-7	CASSLGRGSQRFTSSSYEQYF	TGTGCCAGCAGTTTAGGGCGAGGGTCGCAAAGGTTCACGAGTAGCTCCTACGAGCAGTACTTC
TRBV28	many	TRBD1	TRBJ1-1	CASKWDRGRGTEAFF	TGTGCCAGCAAGTGGGACAGGGGGCGCGGAACTGAAGCTTTCTTT
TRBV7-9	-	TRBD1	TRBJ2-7	CASSLLGGDAYEQYF	TGTGCCAGCAGCTTATTAGGGGGCGACGCCTACGAGCAGTACTTC
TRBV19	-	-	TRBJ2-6	CASRLGANVLTF	TGTGCCAGTAGGCTTGGGGCCAACGTCCTGACTTTC
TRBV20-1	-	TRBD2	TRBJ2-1	CSARVAGVYPGQFF	TGCAGTGCTAGAGTGGCGGGAGTCTACCCGGGGCAGTTCTTC
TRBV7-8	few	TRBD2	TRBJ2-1	CASSLSAGGRGEQFF	TGTGCCAGCAGCTTATCGGCGGGAGGGCGAGGTGAGCAGTTCTTC
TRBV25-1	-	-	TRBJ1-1	CASMRTEAFF	TGTGCCAGCATGAGGACTGAAGCTTTCTTT
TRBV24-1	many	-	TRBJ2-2	CATGSAFNTGELFF	TGTGCCACCGGTTCAGCCTTTAACACCGGGGAGCTGTTTTTT
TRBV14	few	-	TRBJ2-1	CASSPRIGLNNEQFF	TGTGCCAGCAGTCCAAGGATAGGACTAAACAATGAGCAGTTCTTC
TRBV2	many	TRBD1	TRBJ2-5	CASSDLGQGQETQYF	TGTGCCAGCAGTGACCTGGGACAGGGCCAAGAGACCCAGTACTTC
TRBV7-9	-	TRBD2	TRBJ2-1	CASSRGLAGNNEQFF	TGTGCCAGCAGCCGAGGACTAGCGGGCAACAATGAGCAGTTCTTC
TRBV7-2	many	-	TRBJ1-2	CASSLTPYGYTF	TGTGCCAGCAGCTTGACGCCCTATGGCTACACCTTC
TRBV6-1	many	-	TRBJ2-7	CASRDGILGSSYEQYF	TGTGCCAGCAGAGACGGGATATTGGGGAGCTCCTACGAGCAGTACTTC